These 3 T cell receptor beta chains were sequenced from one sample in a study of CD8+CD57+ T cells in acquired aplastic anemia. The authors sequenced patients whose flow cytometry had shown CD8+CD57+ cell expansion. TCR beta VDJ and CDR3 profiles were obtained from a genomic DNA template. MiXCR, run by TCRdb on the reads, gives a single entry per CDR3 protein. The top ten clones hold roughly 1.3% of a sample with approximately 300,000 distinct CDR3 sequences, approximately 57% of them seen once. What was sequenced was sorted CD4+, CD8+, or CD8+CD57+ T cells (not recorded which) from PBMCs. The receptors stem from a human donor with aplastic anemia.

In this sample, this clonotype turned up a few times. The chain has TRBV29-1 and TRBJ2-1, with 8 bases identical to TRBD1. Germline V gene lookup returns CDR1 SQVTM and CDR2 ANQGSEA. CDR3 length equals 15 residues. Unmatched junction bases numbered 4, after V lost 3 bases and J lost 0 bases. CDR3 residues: CSVDRDRGSYNEQFF. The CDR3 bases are TGCAGCGTTGACCGAGACAGGGGCTCCTACAATGAGCAGTTCTTC.

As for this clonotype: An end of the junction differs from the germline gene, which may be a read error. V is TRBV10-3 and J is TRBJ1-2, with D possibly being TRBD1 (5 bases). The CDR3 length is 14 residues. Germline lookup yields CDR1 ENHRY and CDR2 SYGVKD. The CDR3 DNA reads TGTGCCGTCAGTGAGTCGGGGGACGGTCATGGCTACACCTTC. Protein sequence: CAVSESGDGHGYTF.

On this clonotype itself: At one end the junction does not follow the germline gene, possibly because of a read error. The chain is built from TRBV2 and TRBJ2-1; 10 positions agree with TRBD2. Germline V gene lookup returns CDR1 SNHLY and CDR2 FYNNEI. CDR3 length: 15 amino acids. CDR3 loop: CASSEVAGGLNEKIF. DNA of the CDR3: TGTGCCAGCAGTGAAGTAGCGGGGGGACTCAATGAGAAGATCTTC.